This T cell receptor beta chain was recovered during a study of blood T cell repertoires in COVID-19. Original analysis: Amplification from reference gene primers served as the basis for estimated nucleated cell counts. The method was immunoSEQ multiplex PCR; TCRdb's version includes in-frame clones alone and lacks a portion of them. The V and J calls and clone size were taken over from that table, and D and trimming were inferred from the DNA. The table records fewer than 150,000 clones, approximately 77% of them present only once. Germline CDR1 is SGHRS and CDR2 is YFSETQ. This CDR3 is 16 amino acids long. V dropped 0 bases and J dropped 5; count of bases not matched to a gene: 9.

This sequence originates from a man older than 75 with acute or convalescent COVID-19. Specimen: peripheral blood. This rearrangement joins TRBV5-1 to TRBJ2-5, with TRBD1 identical over 8 bases. In DNA form, the CDR3 reads TGCGCCAGCAGCTTGGGATTTACAGGGGGGACGGAGACCCAGTACTTC. Amino acids: CASSLGFTGGTETQYF.